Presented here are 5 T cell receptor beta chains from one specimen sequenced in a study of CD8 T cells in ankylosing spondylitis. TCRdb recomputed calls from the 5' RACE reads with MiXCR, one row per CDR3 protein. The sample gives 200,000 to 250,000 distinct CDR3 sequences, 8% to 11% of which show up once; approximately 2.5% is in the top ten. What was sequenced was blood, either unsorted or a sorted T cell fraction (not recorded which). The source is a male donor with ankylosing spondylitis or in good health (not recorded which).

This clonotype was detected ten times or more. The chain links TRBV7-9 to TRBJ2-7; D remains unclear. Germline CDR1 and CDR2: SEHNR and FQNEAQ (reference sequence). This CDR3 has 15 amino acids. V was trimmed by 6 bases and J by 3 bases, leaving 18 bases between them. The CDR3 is CASRPGESPDYEQYF. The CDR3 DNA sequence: TGTGCCAGCAGGCCTGGAGAATCCCCGGACTACGAGCAGTACTTC.

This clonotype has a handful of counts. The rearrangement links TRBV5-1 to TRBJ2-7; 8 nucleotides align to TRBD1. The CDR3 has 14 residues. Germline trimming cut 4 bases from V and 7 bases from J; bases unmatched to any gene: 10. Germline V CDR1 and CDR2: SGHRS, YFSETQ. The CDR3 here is CASSEGQVPVEQYF. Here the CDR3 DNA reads TGCGCCAGCAGCGAGGGACAGGTCCCTGTGGAGCAGTACTTC.

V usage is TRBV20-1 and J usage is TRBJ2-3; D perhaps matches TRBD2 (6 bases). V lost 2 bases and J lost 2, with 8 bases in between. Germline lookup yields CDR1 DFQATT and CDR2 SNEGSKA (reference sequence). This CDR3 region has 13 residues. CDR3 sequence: CSARWGLTDTQYF. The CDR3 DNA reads TGCAGTGCTAGATGGGGACTCACAGATACGCAGTATTTT.

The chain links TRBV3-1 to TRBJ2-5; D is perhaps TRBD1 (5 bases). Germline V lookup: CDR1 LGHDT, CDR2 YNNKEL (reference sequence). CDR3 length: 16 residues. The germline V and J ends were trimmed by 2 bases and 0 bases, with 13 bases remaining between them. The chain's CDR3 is CASSQNKKGNQETQYF. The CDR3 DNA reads TGTGCCAGCAGCCAAAATAAAAAGGGGAACCAAGAGACCCAGTACTTC.

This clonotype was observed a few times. CDR3 bases: TGCGCCAGCAGCATTTCGACAGGGGCGGACGAGCAGTACTTC. This sequence encodes CASSISTGADEQYF. The chain carries TRBV5-1 and TRBJ2-7; TRBD1 matches 8 bases. This CDR3 is 14 amino acids long. The junction had 8 bases not matched to a gene; V was cut back by 4 bases and J by 5 bases. The germline V gene has CDR1 SGHRS and CDR2 YFSETQ.